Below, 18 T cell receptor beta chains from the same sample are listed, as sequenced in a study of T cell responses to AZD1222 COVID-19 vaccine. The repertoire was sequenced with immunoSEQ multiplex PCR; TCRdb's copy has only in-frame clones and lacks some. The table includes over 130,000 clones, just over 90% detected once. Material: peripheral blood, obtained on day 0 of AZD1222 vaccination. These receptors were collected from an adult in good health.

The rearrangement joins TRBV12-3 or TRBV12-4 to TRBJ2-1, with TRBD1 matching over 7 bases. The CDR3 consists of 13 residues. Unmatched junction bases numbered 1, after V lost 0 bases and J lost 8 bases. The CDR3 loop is CASSLAGGDEQFF. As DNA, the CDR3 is TGTGCCAGCAGTTTAGCAGGGGGCGATGAGCAGTTCTTC.

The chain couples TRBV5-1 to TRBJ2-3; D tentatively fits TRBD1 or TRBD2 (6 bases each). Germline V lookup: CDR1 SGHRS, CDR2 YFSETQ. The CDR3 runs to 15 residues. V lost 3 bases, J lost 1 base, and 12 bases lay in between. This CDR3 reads CASSYGGGGTDTQYF. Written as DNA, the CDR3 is TGCGCCAGCAGCTACGGGGGCGGAGGCACAGATACGCAGTATTTT.

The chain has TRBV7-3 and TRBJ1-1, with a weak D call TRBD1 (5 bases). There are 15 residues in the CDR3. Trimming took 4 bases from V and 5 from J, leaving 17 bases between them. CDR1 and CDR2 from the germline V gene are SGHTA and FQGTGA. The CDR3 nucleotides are TGTGCCAGCAGCTCGAGCGGGGCGAAAGGTACTGAAGCTTTCTTT. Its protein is CASSSSGAKGTEAFF.

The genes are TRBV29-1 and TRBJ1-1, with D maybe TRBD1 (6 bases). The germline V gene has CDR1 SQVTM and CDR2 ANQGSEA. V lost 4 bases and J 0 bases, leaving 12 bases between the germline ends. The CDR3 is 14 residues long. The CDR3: CSVGVGGMNTEAFF. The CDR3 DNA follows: TGCAGCGTTGGGGTGGGGGGCATGAACACTGAAGCTTTCTTT.

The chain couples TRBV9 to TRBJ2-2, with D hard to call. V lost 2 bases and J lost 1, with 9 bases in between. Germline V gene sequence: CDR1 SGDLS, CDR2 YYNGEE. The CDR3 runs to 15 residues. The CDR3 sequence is CASSVEKGNTGELFF. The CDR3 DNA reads TGTGCCAGCAGCGTTGAAAAGGGGAACACCGGGGAGCTGTTTTTT.

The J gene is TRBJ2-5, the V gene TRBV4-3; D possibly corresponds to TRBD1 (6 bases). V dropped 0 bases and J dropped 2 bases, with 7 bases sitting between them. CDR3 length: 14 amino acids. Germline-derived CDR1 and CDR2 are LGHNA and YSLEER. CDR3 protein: CASSQDRGQETQYF. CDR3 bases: TGCGCCAGCAGCCAAGACAGGGGACAAGAGACCCAGTACTTC.

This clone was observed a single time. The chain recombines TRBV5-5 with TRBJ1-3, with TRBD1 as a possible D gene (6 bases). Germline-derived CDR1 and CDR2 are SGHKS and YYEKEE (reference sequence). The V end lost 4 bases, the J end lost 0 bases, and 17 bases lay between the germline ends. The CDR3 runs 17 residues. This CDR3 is CASSLGAAPNSGNTIYF. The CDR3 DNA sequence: TGTGCCAGCAGCCTGGGGGCAGCGCCCAACTCTGGAAACACCATATATTTT.

The CDR3 here is CASSEPAKPAREAFF. The CDR3 DNA reads TGTGCCAGCAGTGAACCCGCCAAGCCCGCCCGTGAAGCTTTCTTT. V is TRBV2 and J is TRBJ1-1; D remains unclear. Trimming shortened V by 2 bases and J by 7 bases, and 17 bases separated the two germline ends. The germline V gene has CDR1 SNHLY and CDR2 FYNNEI. The CDR3 is 15 amino acids. Complete variable domain (other parts from reference TRBV2 and TRBJ1-1): EPEVTQTPSHQVTQMGQEVILRCVPISNHLYFYWYRQILGQKVEFLVSFYNNEISEKSEIFDDQFSVERPDGSNFTLKIRSTKLEDSAMYFCASSEPAKPAREAFFGQGTRLTVV.

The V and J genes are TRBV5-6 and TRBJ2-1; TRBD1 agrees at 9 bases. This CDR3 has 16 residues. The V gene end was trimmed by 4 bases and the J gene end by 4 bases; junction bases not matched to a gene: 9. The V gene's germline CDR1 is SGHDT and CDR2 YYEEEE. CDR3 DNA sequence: TGTGCCAGCAGCCTTGTTACGGGACAGGGATACAATGAGCAGTTCTTC. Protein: CASSLVTGQGYNEQFF.

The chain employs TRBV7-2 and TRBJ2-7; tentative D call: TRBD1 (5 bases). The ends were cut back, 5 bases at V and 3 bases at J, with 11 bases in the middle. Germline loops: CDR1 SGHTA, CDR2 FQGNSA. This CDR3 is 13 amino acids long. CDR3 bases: TGTGCCAGCAGCCGCGACCAGGGCTACGAGCAGTACTTC. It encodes CASSRDQGYEQYF.

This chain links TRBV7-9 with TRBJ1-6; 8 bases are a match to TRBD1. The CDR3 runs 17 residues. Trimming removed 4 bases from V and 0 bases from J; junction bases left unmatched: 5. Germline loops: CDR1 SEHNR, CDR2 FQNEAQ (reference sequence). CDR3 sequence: CASSSRTGSSYNSPLHF. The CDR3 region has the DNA TGTGCCAGCAGCTCAAGGACAGGGAGCTCCTATAATTCACCCCTCCACTTT. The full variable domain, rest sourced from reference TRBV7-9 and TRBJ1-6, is DTGVSQNPRHKITKRGQNVTFRCDPISEHNRLYWYRQTLGQGPEFLTYFQNEAQLEKSRLLSDRFSAERPKGSFSTLEIQRTEQGDSAMYLCASSSRTGSSYNSPLHFGNGTRLTVT.

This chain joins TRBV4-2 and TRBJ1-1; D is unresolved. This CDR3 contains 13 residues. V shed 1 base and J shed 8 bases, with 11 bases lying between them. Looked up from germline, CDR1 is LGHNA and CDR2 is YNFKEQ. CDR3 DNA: TGTGCCAGCAGCCAAGGACGGACGGTGGAAGCTTTCTTT. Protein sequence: CASSQGRTVEAFF.

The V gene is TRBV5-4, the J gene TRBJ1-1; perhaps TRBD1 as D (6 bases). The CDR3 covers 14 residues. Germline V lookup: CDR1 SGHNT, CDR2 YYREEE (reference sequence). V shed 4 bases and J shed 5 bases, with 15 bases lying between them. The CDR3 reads CASSVSQGSTEAFF. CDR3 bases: TGTGCCAGCAGCGTCAGCCAGGGGTCGACTGAAGCTTTCTTT.

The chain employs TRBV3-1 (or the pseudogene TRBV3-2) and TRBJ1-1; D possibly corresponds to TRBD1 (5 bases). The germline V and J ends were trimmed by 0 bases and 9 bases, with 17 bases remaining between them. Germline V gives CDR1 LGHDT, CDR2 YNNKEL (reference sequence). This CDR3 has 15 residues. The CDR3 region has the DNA TGTGCCAGCAGCCAAGACTGGGGAGGAGGGGTACAAGCTTTCTTT. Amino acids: CASSQDWGGGVQAFF.

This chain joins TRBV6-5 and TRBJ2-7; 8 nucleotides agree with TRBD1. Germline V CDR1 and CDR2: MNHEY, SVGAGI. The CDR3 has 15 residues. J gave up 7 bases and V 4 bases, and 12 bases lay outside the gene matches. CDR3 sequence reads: CASSSRADRGEEQYF. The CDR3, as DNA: TGTGCCAGCAGTTCCCGAGCAGACAGGGGAGAGGAGCAGTACTTC.

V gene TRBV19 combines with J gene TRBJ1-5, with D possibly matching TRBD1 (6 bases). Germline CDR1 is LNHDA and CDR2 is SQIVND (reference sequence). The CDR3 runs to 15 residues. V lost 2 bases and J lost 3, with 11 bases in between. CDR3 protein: CASSIQGRDNQPQHF. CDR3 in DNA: TGTGCCAGTAGTATACAGGGGCGGGACAATCAGCCCCAGCATTTT. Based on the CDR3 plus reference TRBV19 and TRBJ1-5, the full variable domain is DGGITQSPKYLFRKEGQNVTLSCEQNLNHDAMYWYRQDPGQGLRLIYYSQIVNDFQKGDIAEGYSVSREKKESFPLTVTSAQKNPTAFYLCASSIQGRDNQPQHFGDGTRLSIL.

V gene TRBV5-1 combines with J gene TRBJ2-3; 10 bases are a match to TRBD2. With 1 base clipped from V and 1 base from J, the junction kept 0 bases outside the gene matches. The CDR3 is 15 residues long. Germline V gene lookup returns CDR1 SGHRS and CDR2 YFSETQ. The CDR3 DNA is TGCGCCAGCAGCTTGACTAGCGGGGGCACAGATACGCAGTATTTT. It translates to CASSLTSGGTDTQYF.

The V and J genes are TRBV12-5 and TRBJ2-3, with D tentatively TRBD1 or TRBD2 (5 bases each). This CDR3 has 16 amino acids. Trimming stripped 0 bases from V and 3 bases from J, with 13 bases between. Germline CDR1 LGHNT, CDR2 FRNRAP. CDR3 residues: CASGLVRQGRTDTQYF. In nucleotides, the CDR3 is TGTGCTAGTGGTTTGGTACGCCAGGGACGAACAGATACGCAGTATTTT. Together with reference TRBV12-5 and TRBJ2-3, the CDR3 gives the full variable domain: DARVTQTPRHKVTEMGQEVTMRCQPILGHNTVFWYRQTMMQGLELLAYFRNRAPLDDSGMPKDRFSAEMPDATLATLKIQPSEPRDSAVYFCASGLVRQGRTDTQYFGPGTRLTVL.